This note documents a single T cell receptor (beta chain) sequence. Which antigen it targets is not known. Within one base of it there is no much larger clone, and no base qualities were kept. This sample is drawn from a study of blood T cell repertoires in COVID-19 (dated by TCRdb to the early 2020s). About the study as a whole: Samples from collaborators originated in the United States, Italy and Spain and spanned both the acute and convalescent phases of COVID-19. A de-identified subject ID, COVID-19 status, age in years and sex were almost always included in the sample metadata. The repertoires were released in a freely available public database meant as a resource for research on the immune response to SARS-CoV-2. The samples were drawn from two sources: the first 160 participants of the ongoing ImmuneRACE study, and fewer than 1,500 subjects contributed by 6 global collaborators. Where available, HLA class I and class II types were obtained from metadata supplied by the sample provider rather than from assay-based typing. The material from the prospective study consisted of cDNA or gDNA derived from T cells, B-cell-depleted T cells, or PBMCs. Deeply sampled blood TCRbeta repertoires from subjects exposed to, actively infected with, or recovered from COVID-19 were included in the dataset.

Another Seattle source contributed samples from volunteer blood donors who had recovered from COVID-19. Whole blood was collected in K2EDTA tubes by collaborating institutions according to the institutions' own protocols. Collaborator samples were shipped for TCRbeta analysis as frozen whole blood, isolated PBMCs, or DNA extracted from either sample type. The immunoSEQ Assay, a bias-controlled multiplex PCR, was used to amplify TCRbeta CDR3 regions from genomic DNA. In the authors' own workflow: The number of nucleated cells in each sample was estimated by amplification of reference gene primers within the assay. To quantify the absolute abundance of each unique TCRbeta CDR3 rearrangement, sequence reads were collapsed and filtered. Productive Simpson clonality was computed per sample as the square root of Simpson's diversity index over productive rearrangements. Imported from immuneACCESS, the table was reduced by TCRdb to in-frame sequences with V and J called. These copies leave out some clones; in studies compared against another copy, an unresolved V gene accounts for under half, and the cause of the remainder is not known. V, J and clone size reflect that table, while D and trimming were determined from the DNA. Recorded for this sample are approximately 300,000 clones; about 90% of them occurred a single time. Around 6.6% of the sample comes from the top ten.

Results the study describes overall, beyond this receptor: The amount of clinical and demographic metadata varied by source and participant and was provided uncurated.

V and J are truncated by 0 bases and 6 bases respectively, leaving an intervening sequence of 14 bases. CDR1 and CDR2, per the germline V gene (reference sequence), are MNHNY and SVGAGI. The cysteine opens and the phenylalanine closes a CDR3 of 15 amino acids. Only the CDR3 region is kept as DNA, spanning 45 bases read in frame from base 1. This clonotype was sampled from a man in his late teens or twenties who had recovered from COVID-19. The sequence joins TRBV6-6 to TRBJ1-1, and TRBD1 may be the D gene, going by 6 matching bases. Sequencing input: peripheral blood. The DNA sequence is TGTGCCAGCAGTTACTCTCTACAGGGAGGGTCTGAAGCTTTCTTT. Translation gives CASSYSLQGGSEAFF.